This T cell receptor (beta chain) was sequenced for a study of T cells in Graves' hyperthyroidism and ophthalmopathy. Across the whole study: Once the initial diagnosis was made, peripheral blood was obtained before any treatment. Regarding the study as a whole: Most expanded thyroid clonotypes above 0.001 recurred in blood. Classification by a 13 V-J model distinguished ophthalmopathy from stable hyperthyroidism.

CDR1 and CDR2 from the germline V gene are LNHDA and SQIVND (reference sequence). The CDR3 length is 14 residues. Between the trimmed V and J ends, which lost 5 bases and 0 bases, there was a span of 8 bases. Comment on this clonotype: Its target is not known.

RNA transcripts served as the template for amplifying TCR beta CDR3 regions. The TCR CDR3 first-round RT-PCR relied on the HTBI primer set. TCRdb processed the multiplex PCR reads anew with MiXCR; each CDR3 protein has one entry. The sample lists a few hundred thousand distinct CDR3 sequences, roughly 17% occurring once. Graves' hyperthyroidism showing no ophthalmopathy progression within 18 months was considered stable. The V gene is TRBV19, the J gene TRBJ1-3; D not resolved. The source of this sequence is a woman between 45 and 60 years old with Graves' hyperthyroidism. Sequences were obtained from blood. The chain's CDR3 is CASSPHTSGNTIYF. The CDR3 region has the DNA TGTGCCAGTAGTCCACACACCTCTGGAAACACCATATATTTT.